The sequence of this T cell receptor (beta chain) was determined in a study of control samples from healthy donors and cancer patients (dated by TCRdb to the early 2020s). Trimming removed 4 bases from V and 2 bases from J; the gene matches leave 3 bases unexplained. Taken from cysteine to phenylalanine, the CDR3 has 14 residues. The kept DNA is CDR3 alone, 42 bases in frame from the first base. In the germline V gene, CDR1 corresponds to MNHEY and CDR2 to SVGAGI. Preparation of the library involved the immunoSEQ multiplex PCR assay. Not all clones reach the TCRdb copy of this immuneACCESS table, which keeps in-frame sequences only. Checked studies attribute under half of the gap to unresolved V genes and leave the rest unexplained. The sample profile shows 100,000 or so clones; 85% to 90% of them were found once. Approximately 8.4% of the sample lies in the top ten. As concerns this clone: Its antigen is still unknown. Per-nucleotide qualities are absent, and no much larger clonotype sits a single base away.

This clonotype originated in a man younger than 45 in good health. The sample was blood. This sequence uses TRBV6-5 and TRBJ2-3; TRBD1 matches 7 bases in the middle. The DNA sequence is as follows: TGTGCCAGCAGTTGGACAGGCTTCACAGATACGCAGTATTTT. Its translation is CASSWTGFTDTQYF.